The sequence of this T cell receptor beta chain was determined in a study of blood T cell repertoires in COVID-19. Study-level information: Sources were T cells, B-cell-depleted T cells, or PBMCs; the material itself was cDNA or gDNA.

V shed 4 bases and J 1 base; nucleotides not matched to a gene: 5. The length of the CDR3 is 16 residues. Germline lookup yields CDR1 SGHNT and CDR2 YYREEE (reference sequence). In the study's own analysis: Estimation of nucleated cell counts was performed using reference gene primer amplification. The data were produced by immunoSEQ multiplex PCR, yet TCRdb's version contains in-frame clones alone and is incomplete. V, J and clone size were drawn from that table, and D and trimming were deduced from the DNA. Here the sample spans over 200,000 clones, under 85% being singletons. This clonotype originated in a woman younger than 45 with COVID-19, enrolled during active disease. The specimen sequenced was peripheral blood. The genes are TRBV5-4 and TRBJ2-2, with 9 bases lining up with TRBD2. The CDR3 spells CASSTRTSENTGELFF. The CDR3 DNA sequence: TGTGCCAGCAGCACGCGGACTAGCGAGAACACCGGGGAGCTGTTTTTT. The complete variable domain, with remaining parts taken from reference TRBV5-4 and TRBJ2-2, reads ETGVTQSPTHLIKTRGQQVTLRCSSQSGHNTVSWYQQALGQGPQFIFQYYREEENGRGNFPPRFSGLQFPNYSSELNVNALELDDSALYLCASSTRTSENTGELFFGEGSRLTVL.